This T cell receptor beta chain was found in a study of liver allograft versus peripheral blood T cells. Study details: Comparing T cell receptor repertoires in transplanted livers with those in recipients' peripheral blood was part of the design.

In this sample, this clonotype is large. One entry per CDR3 protein results from TCRdb running MiXCR on the reads. The sample holds about 810 distinct CDR3 sequences; less than 20% are singletons and the top ten take approximately 12%. The germline V gene encodes CDR1 LNHDA and CDR2 SQIVND (reference sequence). This CDR3 contains 15 residues. The V end lost 1 base, the J end lost 4 bases, and 11 bases lay between the germline ends. The chain joins TRBV19 to TRBJ1-5; D unresolved. This sequence originates from a human patient who had a liver transplant. The graft donor may have given rise to some T cells. CDR3 sequence reads: CASSIVGKANQPQHF. As DNA, the CDR3 is TGTGCCAGTAGTATAGTCGGAAAGGCGAATCAGCCCCAGCATTTT. The whole variable domain, filled in from reference TRBV19 and TRBJ1-5, reads DGGITQSPKYLFRKEGQNVTLSCEQNLNHDAMYWYRQDPGQGLRLIYYSQIVNDFQKGDIAEGYSVSREKKESFPLTVTSAQKNPTAFYLCASSIVGKANQPQHFGDGTRLSIL.